Each of the 14 T cell receptor beta chains below was sequenced from the same sample in a study of beta chain features in type 1 diabetes. What was sequenced were expressed TCRB transcripts, since all of the isolated RNA had been reverse transcribed. Sequencing was performed with immunoSEQ multiplex PCR; in TCRdb, only in-frame clones are kept and a portion is missing. The sample lists 35,000 to 50,000 clones, 50% occurring once. The sample was stem cell memory CD4+ T cells from blood. Receptors were obtained from a woman between 25 and 40 years old in good health.

The rearrangement uses TRBV11-2 and TRBJ2-5; possibly TRBD1 for D (5 bases). The CDR3 spans 15 residues. V was clipped by 0 bases and J by 6 bases, with 14 bases between them. Looked up from germline, CDR1 is SGHAT and CDR2 is FQNNGV. The CDR3 reads CASSLDRVGGKTQYF. The CDR3 nucleotides are TGTGCCAGCAGCTTAGACAGGGTGGGTGGGAAGACCCAGTACTTC.

This clone was seen a handful of times. The chain recombines TRBV18 with TRBJ2-1, with TRBD1 as a possible D gene (5 bases). The CDR3 spans 15 residues. Germline loops: CDR1 KGHSH, CDR2 LQKENI. Trimming shortened V by 1 base and J by 3 bases, and 10 bases separated the two germline ends. Here the CDR3 reads CASSPRGPHYNEQFF. CDR3 nucleotides: TGTGCCAGCTCACCACGGGGCCCTCACTACAATGAGCAGTTCTTC. Variable domain in full (rest from reference TRBV18 and TRBJ2-1): NAGVMQNPRHLVRRRGQEARLRCSPMKGHSHVYWYRQLPEEGLKFMVYLQKENIIDESGMPKERFSAEFPKEGPSILRIQQVVRGDSAAYFCASSPRGPHYNEQFFGPGTRLTVL.

This sequence joins TRBV29-1 and TRBJ2-3; 9 nucleotides agree with TRBD1. The length of the CDR3 is 15 residues. Germline lookup yields CDR1 SQVTM and CDR2 ANQGSEA. With 6 bases clipped from V and 2 bases from J, the junction kept 9 bases outside the gene matches. The CDR3 region is CSVDDRGGYTDTQYF. In DNA, the CDR3 is TGCAGCGTAGATGACAGGGGGGGTTACACAGATACGCAGTATTTT.

V gene TRBV5-6 combines with J gene TRBJ2-6, with 10 bases fitting TRBD2. Losses at the gene ends were 7 bases for V and 2 bases for J; bases not matched to a gene: 9. Germline CDR1 reads SGHDT; CDR2 reads YYEEEE. The CDR3 spans 17 residues. CDR3 protein: CASSYTSGITGANVLTF. The CDR3 DNA follows: TGTGCCAGCTCCTATACTAGCGGGATTACTGGGGCCAACGTCCTGACTTTC.

This clone has a handful of counts. The V gene is TRBV5-4, the J gene TRBJ2-2; TRBD1 matches at 7 bases. The CDR3 runs 15 residues. Germline V lookup: CDR1 SGHNT, CDR2 YYREEE (reference sequence). After removal of 4 bases from V and 6 bases from J, the junction contained 9 bases not matched to a gene. CDR3 in DNA: TGTGCCAGCAGCCAAGTATGGCAGGGGGCCGGGGAGCTGTTTTTT. It codes for CASSQVWQGAGELFF.

The V gene is TRBV5-1, the J gene TRBJ2-5; TRBD2 matches at 8 bases. CDR3 length: 15 residues. CDR1 is SGHRS, CDR2 YFSETQ, per germline. The junction had 10 bases not matched to a gene; V was cut back by 4 bases and J by 5 bases. The CDR3 sequence: CASSPGQRESETQYF. The CDR3 DNA follows: TGCGCCAGCAGCCCCGGCCAGCGGGAGTCTGAGACCCAGTACTTC.

The chain employs TRBV11-3 and TRBJ2-2; the D gene is possibly TRBD2 (5 bases). The germline V and J ends were trimmed by 4 bases and 4 bases, with 13 bases remaining between them. Germline V CDR1 and CDR2: SGHNT, YENEEA. The CDR3 covers 15 residues. The CDR3 sequence is CASSSTGRGTGELFF. The CDR3 DNA is TGTGCCAGCAGCTCCACGGGTCGGGGCACCGGGGAGCTGTTTTTT.

The table lists this clone with a count of one. This chain connects TRBV5-5 to TRBJ2-7, with TRBD2 matching over 9 bases. Germline CDR1 is SGHKS and CDR2 is YYEKEE (reference sequence). The J segment lost 0 bases and the V segment lost 2 bases, leaving 3 bases of the junction unmatched. The CDR3 has 15 residues. In DNA, the CDR3 is TGTGCCAGCAGCTTAGCTAGCGGGAACTCCTACGAGCAGTACTTC. Translated: CASSLASGNSYEQYF.

The rearrangement links TRBV28 to TRBJ2-1; D call uncertain. Germline V gene data show CDR1 as MDHEN and CDR2 as SYDVKM. Between the trimmed V and J ends, which lost 4 bases and 6 bases, there was a span of 7 bases. This CDR3 has 12 amino acids. The CDR3 DNA follows: TGTGCCAGCAGTTACCCTAGCAATGAGCAGTTCTTC. Its translation: CASSYPSNEQFF. The full variable domain, rest sourced from reference TRBV28 and TRBJ2-1, is DVKVTQSSRYLVKRTGEKVFLECVQDMDHENMFWYRQDPGLGLRLIYFSYDVKMKEKGDIPEGYSVSREKKERFSLILESASTNQTSMYLCASSYPSNEQFFGPGTRLTVL.

The rearrangement uses TRBV27 and TRBJ1-2; a possible D gene is TRBD1 (5 bases). Looked up from germline, CDR1 is MNHEY and CDR2 is SMNVEV (reference sequence). The CDR3 is made up of 13 amino acids. Trimming removed 7 bases from V and 6 bases from J, with 15 bases in between. This chain's CDR3 is CASTGDRGHGYTF. The CDR3 DNA is TGTGCCAGCACCGGAGACAGAGGCCATGGCTACACCTTC.

The V call is TRBV18, the J call TRBJ1-2; D ambiguous. Trimming took 0 bases from V and 1 from J, leaving 6 bases between them. Germline-derived CDR1 and CDR2 are KGHSH and LQKENI. The CDR3 has 14 residues. CDR3 in DNA: TGTGCCAGCTCACCACCCGGGAATAACTATGGCTACACCTTC. Translated: CASSPPGNNYGYTF.

This clone showed up just a few times. The chain recombines TRBV19 with TRBJ2-7, with D tentatively TRBD2 (5 bases). The V gene's germline CDR1 is LNHDA and CDR2 SQIVND (reference sequence). The CDR3 extends over 14 amino acids. The ends were cut back, 7 bases at V and 4 bases at J, with 17 bases in the middle. The CDR3, as DNA: TGTGCCAGTACCCTGTCCTACGGCGGGTACGAGCAGTACTTC. Residues: CASTLSYGGYEQYF.

The chain couples TRBV7-9 to TRBJ1-2; D not resolved. CDR3 length equals 17 residues. Germline CDR1 SEHNR, CDR2 FQNEAQ (reference sequence). Trimming removed 1 base at V and 8 bases at J, with 23 bases between. CDR3 protein: CASSLVNPTAGKSGYTF. The CDR3 nucleotides read TGTGCCAGCAGCTTAGTAAATCCTACCGCGGGGAAATCGGGCTACACCTTC.

V and J are TRBV7-6 and TRBJ2-1, with D hard to call. The V and J ends lost 4 bases and 6 bases respectively, with 13 bases between them. This CDR3 is built from 14 residues. Looked up from germline, CDR1 is SGHVS and CDR2 is FNYEAQ. CDR3 sequence reads: CASSSRLRGNEQFF. For the CDR3, the DNA is TGTGCCAGCAGCTCCCGCCTCAGAGGCAATGAGCAGTTCTTC. The full variable domain, completed using reference TRBV7-6 and TRBJ2-1, is GAGVSQSPRYKVTKRGQDVALRCDPISGHVSLYWYRQALGQGPEFLTYFNYEAQQDKSGLPNDRFSAERPEGSISTLTIQRTEQRDSAMYRCASSSRLRGNEQFFGPGTRLTVL.